This T cell receptor (beta chain) is from a study of shared clonotypes between healthy human individuals. Broader study findings: When compared with the clonotypes that were shared by all four sorted-subset donors, the non-shared clonotypes turned out to have lower generation probabilities. For sorted subsets, rarefaction showed incomplete sequencing despite large depth.

It was CD45RO-negative cells, positively selected for CCR7, that made up naive CD8 cells, with terminally differentiated effector memory CD45RA+ cells excluded. The data were produced by immunoSEQ multiplex PCR, yet TCRdb's version contains in-frame clones alone and is incomplete. The sample carries around 2,100,000 clones, just under 95% recorded once. This CDR3 is 13 amino acids long. Germline CDR1 SEHNR, CDR2 FQNEAQ (reference sequence). Trimming left V 4 bases short and J 5 bases short, with 11 bases between. Concerning this clone: Its antigen is as yet unknown.

This TCR was sampled from a man aged 18 to 35 in good health. The V call is TRBV7-9, the J call TRBJ1-1; D ambiguous. Sequenced: naive CD8+ T cells sorted from blood. The CDR3 nucleotides are TGTGCCAGCAGCTCCCTCGGTGGGACTGAAGCTTTCTTT. This encodes CASSSLGGTEAFF.